This T cell receptor (beta chain) was captured by sequencing in a study of blood T cells in healthy people across ages (dated by TCRdb to the mid-2010s). Background on the whole study: In model experiments, roughly one uniquely barcoded TCR beta cDNA molecule per two T cells was captured by template switching. The donors were divided into four age groups: young (average approximately 15 years), middle-aged (almost 40), aged (roughly 66) and long-lived (approximately 74). To avoid experimental bias, donors of different ages were distributed randomly across sequencing lanes. Two additional independent replicas of 1 million unique cDNA reads from the same blood draw were analyzed for two donors (one aged 18 to 29 and one aged 80 or older). Using deep sequencing normalized with unique cDNA molecular identifiers, the study measured how TCR beta repertoire diversity changes with age.

Library preparation employed 5' RACE. Sequenced on an Illumina HiSeq 2500. A second roughly 7 to 12 cycle PCR used a sample-barcoded 5' primer and a J-beta primer mix. Each TCR beta cDNA molecule received a unique molecular identifier from a template-switch 5' adaptor carrying 12 random nucleotides. Each sample yielded at least 2.5 million CDR3-containing paired-end reads. First-strand cDNA was synthesized from all RNA with the Mint cDNA synthesis kit, primed by a TRBC-specific oligonucleotide. After uracil-DNA glycosylase treatment, a first 18-cycle PCR used universal primers M1SS and BC2_uni_R on all cDNA. Processing in the source paper ran as follows. For normalization, 1 million high-quality reads were randomly selected from each sample, with every read carrying a distinct molecular identifier. Instead of being binned into consensus sequences, reads that shared molecular identifiers were thrown out. MiTCR, with a Q25 quality threshold and the strictest error-elimination algorithm, was used for CDR3 identification, clonotype clustering and error correction. A nonparametric unseen species model using Euler transformation provided a lower-bound estimate of total TCR beta diversity. The public reads were quality trimmed at Q25 with fastp and then assembled into clones with MiXCR by TCRdb, keeping productive beta chains. All rows with the same CDR3 protein become a single entry with the most common DNA and genes. The V and J calls here are based on TCRdb, not the publication. The sample table lists some 1.1 million distinct CDR3 sequences, under 40% of them with a count of one. The ten largest clones take up roughly 13% of the sample.

At least ten counts were recorded for this clonotype. Its antigen is not yet known. Per-base quality was not reported, and no clone a single base away is much larger than it. The donors were 40 or so Caucasian individuals from Russia, aged roughly 6 to 100 years, who were systemically healthy. Each donor gave ten milliliters of peripheral blood, collected into EDTA-treated Vacutainer tubes. Ficoll-Paque density-gradient centrifugation was used to isolate PBMCs, with at least 6.5 million per sample. Trizol reagent was used to extract total RNA from PBMCs, with at least 5.5 micrograms per sample. For every donor, flow cytometry on a PBMC aliquot measured the percentage of naive CD45RAhigh/CD27high T cells. Points the paper makes about the study in general: As age increased, observed TCR beta diversity per million T cells dropped in a roughly linear way, and a significant reduction was already evident by age roughly 40. Estimates of total diversity from one million sequenced T cells were regarded as lower bounds and underestimates. Conclusive comparison of naive and antigen-experienced compartments was prevented by the profiling of bulk unsorted PBMCs. Because donor CMV infection status was unknown, age-related changes in expanded clonotypes were potentially confounded. A strong correlation was found between observed TCR beta diversity and the percentage of naive T cells measured by flow cytometry. Compared with the aged group, the long-lived group had more naive CD4+ T cells, fewer expanded clones and increased TCR diversity, suggesting age selection.

The CDR3 spans 13 residues, from the cysteine through the phenylalanine. Kept here is only the CDR3 DNA, which spans 39 bases and is read in frame from base 1. The germline V gene specifies LGHNA as CDR1 and YSLEER as CDR2. At the junction V is shortened by 0 bases and J by 13 bases; bases outside the gene matches: 6. This clonotype was obtained from a man between 18 and 29 years old in good health. The rearranged chain carries TRBV4-3 and TRBJ1-5, with 7 central nucleotides matching TRBD1. Input material: blood. The encoded CDR3 is CASSQDMGQLQHF. The sequenced DNA is TGCGCCAGCAGCCAAGATATGGGACAGCTACAGCATTTT.